This TCR beta chain was profiled in a study of Graves' ophthalmopathy and Graves' hyperthyroidism. Whole-study findings and limits: Between ophthalmopathy and stable hyperthyroidism, a 13-signature model drew a separation with roughly 85% sensitivity and around 80% specificity.

RNA transcripts were the source from which TCR beta CDR3 regions were amplified. First-round RT-PCR used HTBI primers; second-round multiplex PCR followed. TCRdb used MiXCR to reprocess the multiplex PCR reads, holding one entry per CDR3 protein. This sample has about half a million distinct CDR3 sequences, with 13% to 15% found just once. This clonotype was detected a few times. Its cognate antigen is unknown. This CDR3 comprises 14 residues. The ends were cut back, 2 bases at V and 0 bases at J, with 4 bases in the middle. The material sequenced was blood. This receptor was obtained from a woman in her twenties or thirties with Graves' ophthalmopathy. The chain links TRBV12-3 or TRBV12-4 to TRBJ2-2, with D unresolved. The CDR3 is CASSLLPNTGELFF. Written as DNA, the CDR3 is TGTGCCAGCAGTTTACTGCCGAACACCGGGGAGCTGTTTTTT.